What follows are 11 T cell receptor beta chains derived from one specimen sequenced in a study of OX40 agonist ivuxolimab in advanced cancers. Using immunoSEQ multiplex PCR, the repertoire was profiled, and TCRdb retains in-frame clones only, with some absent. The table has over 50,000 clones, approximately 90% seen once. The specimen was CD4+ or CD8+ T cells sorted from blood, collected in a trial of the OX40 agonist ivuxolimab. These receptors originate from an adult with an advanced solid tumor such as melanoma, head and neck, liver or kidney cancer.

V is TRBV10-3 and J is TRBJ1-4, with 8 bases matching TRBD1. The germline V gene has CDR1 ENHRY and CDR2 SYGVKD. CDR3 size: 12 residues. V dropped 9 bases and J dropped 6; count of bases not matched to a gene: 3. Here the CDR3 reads CAIGQGDEKLFF. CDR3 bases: TGTGCCATAGGACAGGGAGATGAAAAACTGTTTTTT.

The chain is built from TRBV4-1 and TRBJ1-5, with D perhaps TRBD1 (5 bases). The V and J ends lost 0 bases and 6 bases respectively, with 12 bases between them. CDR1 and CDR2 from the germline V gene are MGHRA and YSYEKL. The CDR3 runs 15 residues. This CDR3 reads CASSQESGGRQPQHF. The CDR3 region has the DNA TGCGCCAGCAGCCAAGAATCTGGGGGTCGTCAGCCCCAGCATTTT.

CDR3 bases: TGTGCCAGCAGTACCCAAAACGCGCGCAGTATGAATGAAAAACTGTTTTTT. Translated: CASSTQNARSMNEKLFF. The rearrangement links TRBV27 to TRBJ1-4; D is unclear. The CDR3 is 17 residues long. V was pared by 5 bases and J by 5 bases, with 21 bases between. CDR1 is MNHEY, CDR2 SMNVEV, per germline (reference sequence).

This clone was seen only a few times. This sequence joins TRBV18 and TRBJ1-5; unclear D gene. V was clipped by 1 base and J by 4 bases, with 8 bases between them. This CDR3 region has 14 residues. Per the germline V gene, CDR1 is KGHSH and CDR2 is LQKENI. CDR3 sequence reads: CASSPRETNQPQHF. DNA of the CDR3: TGTGCCAGCTCACCACGGGAAACTAATCAGCCCCAGCATTTT.

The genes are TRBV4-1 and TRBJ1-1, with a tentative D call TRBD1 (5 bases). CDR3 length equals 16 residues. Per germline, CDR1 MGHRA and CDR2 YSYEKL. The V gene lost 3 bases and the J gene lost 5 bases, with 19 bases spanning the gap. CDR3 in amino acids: CASSHPQRSRGTEAFF. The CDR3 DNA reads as TGCGCCAGCAGCCACCCCCAGAGGTCACGGGGGACTGAAGCTTTCTTT.

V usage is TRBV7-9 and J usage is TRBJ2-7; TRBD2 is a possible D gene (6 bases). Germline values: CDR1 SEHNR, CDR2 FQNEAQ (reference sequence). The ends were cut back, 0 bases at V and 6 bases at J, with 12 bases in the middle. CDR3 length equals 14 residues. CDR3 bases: TGTGCCAGCAGCTTAGCGACTAGAGTCGGCGAGCAGTACTTC. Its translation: CASSLATRVGEQYF.

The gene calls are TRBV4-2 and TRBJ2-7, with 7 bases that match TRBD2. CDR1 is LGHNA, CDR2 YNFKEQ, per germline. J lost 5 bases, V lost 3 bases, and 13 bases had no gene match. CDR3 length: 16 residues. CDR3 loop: CASSHDSGTLLNEQYF. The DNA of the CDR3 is TGTGCCAGCAGCCATGACAGCGGGACCTTGCTCAACGAGCAGTACTTC.

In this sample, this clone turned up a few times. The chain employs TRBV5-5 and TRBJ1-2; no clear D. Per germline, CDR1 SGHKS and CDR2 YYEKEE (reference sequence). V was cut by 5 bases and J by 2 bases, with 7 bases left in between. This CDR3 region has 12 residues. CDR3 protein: CASRPDNYGYTF. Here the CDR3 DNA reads TGTGCCAGCAGACCGGACAACTATGGCTACACCTTC.

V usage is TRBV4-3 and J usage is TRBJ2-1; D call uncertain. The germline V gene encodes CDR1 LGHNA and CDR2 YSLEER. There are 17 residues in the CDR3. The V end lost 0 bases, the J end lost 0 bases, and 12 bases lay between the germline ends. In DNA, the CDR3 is TGCGCCAGCAGCCAAGATCCGGCCAGGAGCTCCTACAATGAGCAGTTCTTC. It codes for CASSQDPARSSYNEQFF.

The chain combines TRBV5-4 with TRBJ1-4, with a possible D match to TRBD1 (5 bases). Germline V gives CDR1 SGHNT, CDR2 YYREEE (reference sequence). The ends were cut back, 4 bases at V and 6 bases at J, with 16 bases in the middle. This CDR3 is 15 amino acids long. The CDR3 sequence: CASSLSTDRDEKLFF. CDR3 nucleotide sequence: TGTGCCAGCAGCCTATCGACAGACCGCGATGAAAAACTGTTTTTT. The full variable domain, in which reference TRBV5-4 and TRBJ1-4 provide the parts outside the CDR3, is ETGVTQSPTHLIKTRGQQVTLRCSSQSGHNTVSWYQQALGQGPQFIFQYYREEENGRGNFPPRFSGLQFPNYSSELNVNALELDDSALYLCASSLSTDRDEKLFFGSGTQLSVL.

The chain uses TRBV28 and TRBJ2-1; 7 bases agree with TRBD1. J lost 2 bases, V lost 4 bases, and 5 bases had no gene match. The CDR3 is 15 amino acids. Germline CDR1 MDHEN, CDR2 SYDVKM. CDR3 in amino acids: CASSSARGTYNEQFF. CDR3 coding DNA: TGTGCCAGCAGTTCGGCCAGGGGGACCTACAATGAGCAGTTCTTC. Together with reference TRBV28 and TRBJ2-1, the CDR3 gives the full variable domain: DVKVTQSSRYLVKRTGEKVFLECVQDMDHENMFWYRQDPGLGLRLIYFSYDVKMKEKGDIPEGYSVSREKKERFSLILESASTNQTSMYLCASSSARGTYNEQFFGPGTRLTVL.